This T cell receptor (beta chain) was sequenced for a study of blood T cells in healthy people across ages. PCR was performed a second time for about 7 to 11 cycles using a sample-barcoded 5' primer and a J-beta primer mix. TCRdb re-called the 5' RACE reads with MiXCR, one entry per CDR3 protein. The sample has about a million distinct CDR3 sequences, under 40% seen once. The length of the CDR3 is 15 residues. The germline V gene encodes CDR1 SEHNR and CDR2 FQNEAQ (reference sequence). A word on this clonotype: Mismatch with germline at one junction end may stem from a read error.

Sequences were obtained from blood. The receptor's source is a man in his late teens or twenties in good health. The chain uses TRBV7-9 and TRBJ1-4; 7 nucleotides match TRBD1. For the CDR3, the DNA is TGTGTCAGCAGCCCCGACAGGGTAACTAATGAAAAACTGTTTTTT. Amino acid sequence: CVSSPDRVTNEKLFF. Variable domain in full (rest from reference TRBV7-9 and TRBJ1-4): DTGVSQNPRHKITKRGQNVTFRCDPISEHNRLYWYRQTLGQGPEFLTYFQNEAQLEKSRLLSDRFSAERPKGSFSTLEIQRTEQGDSAMYLCVSSPDRVTNEKLFFGSGTQLSVL.